These 22 T cell receptor beta chains were sequenced from one sample in a study of beta chain features in type 1 diabetes. General study findings and limits: TCRB CDR3 length was moderately but significantly reduced in all four CD4+ subsets of Type 1 diabetes patients.

These receptors' targets are unknown. Expressed TCRB transcripts got sequenced, as all isolated RNA was reverse transcribed. Only in-frame clones appear in the TCRdb table, and some are missing; sequencing was by immunoSEQ multiplex PCR. The sample holds more than 55,000 clones, under 60% seen once. Sequences were obtained from Tregs from blood. The receptor source for this set is a woman in her thirties or forties with type 1 diabetes.

The rearrangement uses TRBV19 and TRBJ1-1; D is unresolved. The germline V gene has CDR1 LNHDA and CDR2 SQIVND (reference sequence). Trimming pared 3 bases from V and 0 bases from J, leaving 11 bases between. The CDR3 contains 15 residues. The CDR3 DNA is TGTGCCAGTAGTATTGCAGTGTACATGAACACTGAAGCTTTCTTT. Its protein is CASSIAVYMNTEAFF.

V and J are TRBV28 and TRBJ2-7; TRBD1 matches at 7 bases. Germline V gene lookup returns CDR1 MDHEN and CDR2 SYDVKM. The CDR3 has 15 amino acids. V lost 5 bases to trimming and J lost 0 bases; unmatched junction nucleotides: 7. CDR3 DNA sequence: TGTGCCAGCAGTCGAAGACAGGGATTCTCCTACGAGCAGTACTTC. Amino acid sequence: CASSRRQGFSYEQYF.

This clone has just one count. The chain combines TRBV18 with TRBJ1-4, with D maybe TRBD1 (6 bases). Germline V gene lookup returns CDR1 KGHSH and CDR2 LQKENI. Trimming cost V 2 bases and J 0 bases, with 10 bases left between them. The CDR3 has 16 amino acids. CDR3 amino acids: CASSPGKGATNEKLFF. The CDR3 DNA reads TGTGCCAGCTCACCAGGAAAGGGGGCAACTAATGAAAAACTGTTTTTT.

This sequence joins TRBV5-1 and TRBJ2-5; D is unclear. CDR3 length: 10 amino acids. V lost 4 bases and J lost 5, with 3 bases in between. Germline loops: CDR1 SGHRS, CDR2 YFSETQ. The CDR3 spells CASSPETQYF. The DNA for the CDR3 is TGCGCCAGCAGCCCTGAGACCCAGTACTTC.

The rearrangement joins TRBV11-3 to TRBJ2-7, with 8 bases lining up with TRBD1. CDR3 length: 14 residues. The V segment lost 1 base and the J segment 5 bases; nucleotides outside the gene matches: 4. Looked up from germline, CDR1 is SGHNT and CDR2 is YENEEA. CDR3 coding DNA: TGTGCCAGCAGCTTAGGACAGGGGAGCGACGAGCAGTACTTC. Its protein is CASSLGQGSDEQYF.

The rearrangement uses TRBV28 and TRBJ2-7, with D perhaps matching TRBD2 (6 bases). V was pared by 6 bases and J by 0 bases, with 15 bases between. This CDR3 has 15 residues. The V gene's germline CDR1 is MDHEN and CDR2 SYDVKM. CDR3 nucleotide sequence: TGTGCCAGCAGGTTCCTATCGGGGGACTCCTACGAGCAGTACTTC. It codes for CASRFLSGDSYEQYF.

The CDR3 is CASSFIQGDTQYF. DNA of the CDR3: TGTGCCAGCAGCTTCATCCAGGGAGATACGCAGTATTTT. The chain combines TRBV7-3 with TRBJ2-3, with a tentative D call TRBD1 (5 bases). Per germline, CDR1 SGHTA and CDR2 FQGTGA. V dropped 3 bases and J dropped 5 bases, with 9 bases sitting between them. This CDR3 comprises 13 residues.

J is TRBJ1-1 and V is TRBV25-1; a weak D match, TRBD1 (5 bases). CDR1 and CDR2 (germline): MGHDK, SYGVNS. This CDR3 spans 13 amino acids. The germline V and J ends were trimmed by 4 bases and 5 bases, with 11 bases remaining between them. CDR3 loop: CASSVGGGTEAFF. Here the CDR3 DNA reads TGTGCCAGCAGTGTGGGTGGGGGGACTGAAGCTTTCTTT.

This clone was seen a handful of times. The chain employs TRBV19 and TRBJ1-1; D is unclear. CDR1 is LNHDA, CDR2 SQIVND, per germline (reference sequence). The CDR3 is 12 amino acids. With 9 bases removed from V and 4 bases from J, the gap between germline ends came to 12 bases. CDR3 bases: TGTGCCAGCGTAGCGGAGGCCACTGAAGCTTTCTTT. This gives the protein CASVAEATEAFF.

Comments on this clone: Given the absence of the conserved phenylalanine or tryptophan at the CDR3 end, a read error is likely. Because the CDR3's place on the DNA is in doubt, the DNA is left out and the CDR3 is given as listed by TCRdb. The V call is TRBV7-9, the J call TRBJ1-2. The CDR3 is 12 residues long, counting both termini. Germline V gene sequence: CDR1 SEHNR, CDR2 FQNEAQ (reference sequence). The CDR3 spells CASSLSSGSFQS.

There are a few counts of this clone. The chain joins TRBV4-1 to TRBJ2-2; perhaps TRBD1 as D (5 bases). The germline gives CDR1 MGHRA, CDR2 YSYEKL. The CDR3 runs 17 residues. V dropped 1 base and J dropped 4 bases, with 16 bases sitting between them. For the CDR3, the DNA is TGCGCCAGCAGCCAAGTTGGAAGGGGTCGATCCACCGGGGAGCTGTTTTTT. As protein: CASSQVGRGRSTGELFF.

The CDR3 DNA is TGTGCCAGCAGCTTAGCGGGGCAGGGAGAGACCCAGTACTTC. It specifies CASSLAGQGETQYF. V usage is TRBV7-2 and J usage is TRBJ2-5; D might be TRBD1 (5 bases). V lost 0 bases and J 4 bases, leaving 9 bases between the germline ends. This CDR3 contains 14 residues. Germline V gives CDR1 SGHTA, CDR2 FQGNSA.

V usage is TRBV19 and J usage is TRBJ1-1; 7 nucleotides agree with TRBD1. The germline V gene encodes CDR1 LNHDA and CDR2 SQIVND (reference sequence). This CDR3 has 13 amino acids. V trimming: 6 bases; J trimming: 5 bases; junction bases outside the gene matches: 6. The CDR3 region has the DNA TGTGCCAGTAGCCATACAGGGGCAACTGAAGCTTTCTTT. Its protein product is CASSHTGATEAFF.

This clone was observed a few times. The chain uses TRBV4-1 and TRBJ2-5; TRBD2 aligns across 12 bases. From germline, CDR1 is MGHRA and CDR2 YSYEKL. After removal of 4 bases from V and 2 bases from J, the junction contained 8 bases not matched to a gene. The CDR3 is 17 residues long. CDR3 nucleotide sequence: TGCGCCAGCAGCCCGCGGCGAGGACTAGCGGGACAAGAGACCCAGTACTTC. It yields the protein CASSPRRGLAGQETQYF.

This clone occurred many times. The rearrangement uses TRBV28 and TRBJ2-7; perhaps TRBD1 as D (5 bases). CDR3 length: 13 residues. The ends were cut back, 7 bases at V and 2 bases at J, with 12 bases in the middle. CDR1 is MDHEN, CDR2 SYDVKM, per germline. The CDR3 here is CASIPTVTYEQYF. CDR3 in DNA: TGTGCCAGCATTCCGACAGTTACCTACGAGCAGTACTTC.

This chain joins TRBV7-3 and TRBJ2-3; perhaps TRBD1 as D (5 bases). This CDR3 region has 13 residues. V shed 2 bases and J shed 7 bases, with 10 bases lying between them. Germline-derived CDR1 and CDR2 are SGHTA and FQGTGA. The CDR3 sequence is CASSLAWGNTQYF. As DNA, the CDR3 is TGTGCCAGCAGCTTAGCCTGGGGCAATACGCAGTATTTT.

This clone was seen more than once but under ten times. This chain connects TRBV28 to TRBJ1-4, with a tentative D call TRBD1 (6 bases). Trimming left V 6 bases short and J 6 bases short, with 8 bases between. The CDR3 extends over 12 amino acids. Germline-derived CDR1 and CDR2 are MDHEN and SYDVKM. The CDR3 protein is CASRRQDEKLFF. The CDR3 nucleotides are TGTGCCAGCAGACGACAGGATGAAAAACTGTTTTTT.

The chain joins TRBV18 to TRBJ1-1; TRBD1 agrees at 9 bases. Looked up from germline, CDR1 is KGHSH and CDR2 is LQKENI. This CDR3 is 16 amino acids long. Trimming cost V 2 bases and J 1 base; bases outside gene matches: 5. The CDR3 bases are TGTGCCAGCTCACCAAGGACAGGGGCAACGAACACTGAAGCTTTCTTT. Translating gives CASSPRTGATNTEAFF.

This clone was detected a few times. This chain uses TRBV5-1 with TRBJ2-3, with 9 nucleotides matching TRBD1. The germline gives CDR1 SGHRS, CDR2 YFSETQ. V lost 3 bases and J lost 0; bases outside the gene matches: 8. The CDR3 totals 17 residues. CDR3 sequence: CASSWAGTGPSTDTQYF. The CDR3 region has the DNA TGCGCCAGCAGCTGGGCCGGGACAGGGCCTAGCACAGATACGCAGTATTTT.

The chain joins TRBV5-4 to TRBJ2-4; 10 positions agree with TRBD1. J gave up 7 bases and V 4 bases, and 8 bases lay outside the gene matches. The CDR3 length is 15 residues. Germline values: CDR1 SGHNT, CDR2 YYREEE (reference sequence). CDR3 region: CASSGGTGAWNIQYF. CDR3 in DNA: TGTGCCAGCAGCGGGGGGACAGGGGCTTGGAACATTCAGTACTTC. The full variable domain, rest sourced from reference TRBV5-4 and TRBJ2-4, is ETGVTQSPTHLIKTRGQQVTLRCSSQSGHNTVSWYQQALGQGPQFIFQYYREEENGRGNFPPRFSGLQFPNYSSELNVNALELDDSALYLCASSGGTGAWNIQYFGAGTRLSVL.

This clone has more than one count but fewer than ten. The chain is built from TRBV5-4 and TRBJ2-7; D is undetermined. This CDR3 region has 13 residues. Looked up from germline, CDR1 is SGHNT and CDR2 is YYREEE (reference sequence). Trimming took 7 bases from V and 2 from J, leaving 13 bases between them. The CDR3 region has the DNA TGTGCCAGCTCCCGGAGTTTCACCTACGAGCAGTACTTC. Translation gives CASSRSFTYEQYF.

This chain links TRBV4-1 with TRBJ2-4, with D maybe TRBD2 (5 bases). The V and J ends lost 11 bases and 6 bases respectively, with 23 bases between them. Germline V CDR1 and CDR2: MGHRA, YSYEKL. The CDR3 runs 15 residues. The CDR3 DNA follows: TGCGCCTCATCCCAACAGTGGCCTGAGGGAAACATTCAGTACTTC. Amino acid sequence: CASSQQWPEGNIQYF.